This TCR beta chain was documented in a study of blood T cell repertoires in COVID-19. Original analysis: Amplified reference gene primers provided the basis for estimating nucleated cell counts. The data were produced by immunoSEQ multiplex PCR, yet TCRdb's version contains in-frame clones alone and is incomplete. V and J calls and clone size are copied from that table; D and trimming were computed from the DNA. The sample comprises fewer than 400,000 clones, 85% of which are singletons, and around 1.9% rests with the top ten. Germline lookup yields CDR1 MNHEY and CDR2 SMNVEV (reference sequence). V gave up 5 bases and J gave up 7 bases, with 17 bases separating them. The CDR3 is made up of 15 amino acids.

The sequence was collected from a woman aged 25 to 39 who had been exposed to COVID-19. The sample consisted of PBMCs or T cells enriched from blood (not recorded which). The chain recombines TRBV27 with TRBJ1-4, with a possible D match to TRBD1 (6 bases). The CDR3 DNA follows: TGTGCCAGCAGTGCATTGACAGGCCTTGGTGAAAAACTGTTTTTT. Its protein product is CASSALTGLGEKLFF.